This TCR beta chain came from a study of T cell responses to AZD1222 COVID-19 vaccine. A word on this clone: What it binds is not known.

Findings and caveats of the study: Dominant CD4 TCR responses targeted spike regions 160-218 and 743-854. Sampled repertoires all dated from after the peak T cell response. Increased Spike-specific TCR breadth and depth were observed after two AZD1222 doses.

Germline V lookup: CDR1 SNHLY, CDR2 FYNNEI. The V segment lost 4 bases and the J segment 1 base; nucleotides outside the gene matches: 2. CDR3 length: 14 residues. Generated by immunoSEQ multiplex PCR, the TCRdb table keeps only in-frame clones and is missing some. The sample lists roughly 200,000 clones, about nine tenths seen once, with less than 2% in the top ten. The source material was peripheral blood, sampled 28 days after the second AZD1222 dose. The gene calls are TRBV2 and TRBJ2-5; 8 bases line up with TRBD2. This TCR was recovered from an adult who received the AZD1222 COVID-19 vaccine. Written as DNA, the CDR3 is TGTGCCAGCAGTGCGACTAGCGCCCAAGAGACCCAGTACTTC. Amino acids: CASSATSAQETQYF.